A single sample gave rise to the 27 T cell receptor beta chains below, sequenced in a study of T cell responses to AZD1222 COVID-19 vaccine. Produced via immunoSEQ multiplex PCR; TCRdb's table is partial and in-frame only. The profile covers more than 110,000 clones, with 70% to 90% appearing a single time and 5% to 6.5% taken by the ten largest. This specimen consisted of peripheral blood, obtained on day 0 of AZD1222 vaccination. Source of these receptors: an adult in good health.

A remark on this clone: Different DNA sequences within this sample yield the same CDR3. The CDR3 reads CASSLARDYEQYF. In DNA, the CDR3 is TGTGCCAGCAGTTTGGCCCGGGACTACGAGCAGTACTTC. J is TRBJ2-7 and V is TRBV27; D is perhaps TRBD2 (5 bases). V was clipped by 3 bases and J by 3 bases, with 9 bases between them. CDR1 and CDR2 (germline): MNHEY, SMNVEV (reference sequence). CDR3 length: 13 residues.

The chain employs TRBV9 and TRBJ2-7; no firm D call. The CDR3 is 14 amino acids. In germline, CDR1 is SGDLS, CDR2 YYNGEE. V was shortened by 4 bases and J by 3 bases, with 14 bases between the two germline ends. The CDR3 DNA reads TGTGCCAGCAGCCCCGGGCCAGACATCTACGAGCAGTACTTC. Translation gives CASSPGPDIYEQYF.

This clone was recorded only once. The CDR3, as DNA: TGTGCCAGCAGCGAGAAATCGCCGGGACTGCGCTACACCTTC. It encodes CASSEKSPGLRYTF. The rearrangement uses TRBV9 and TRBJ1-2; D is possibly TRBD1 (5 bases). This CDR3 region has 14 residues. Germline loops: CDR1 SGDLS, CDR2 YYNGEE. Trimming took off 3 bases at V and 9 bases at J, with 18 bases between the two ends.

This chain joins TRBV30 and TRBJ2-1; D is possibly TRBD1 (6 bases). V was pared by 0 bases and J by 8 bases, with 14 bases between. The CDR3 is 14 residues long. The germline gives CDR1 GTSNPN, CDR2 SVGIG (reference sequence). Written as DNA, the CDR3 is TGTGCCTGGAGTGTACTAGGGGGTGTCGATGAGCAGTTCTTC. Translated, it gives CAWSVLGGVDEQFF.

The V gene is TRBV28, the J gene TRBJ1-1, with D possibly matching TRBD1 (5 bases). Trimming cost V 5 bases and J 1 base, with 14 bases left between them. The CDR3 loop spans 15 amino acids. Germline-derived CDR1 and CDR2 are MDHEN and SYDVKM. The CDR3 sequence: CASSPSGVQNTEAFF. The CDR3 DNA sequence: TGTGCCAGCAGTCCCTCGGGGGTCCAGAACACTGAAGCTTTCTTT. Looking up the rest from reference TRBV28 and TRBJ1-1 gives the full variable domain: DVKVTQSSRYLVKRTGEKVFLECVQDMDHENMFWYRQDPGLGLRLIYFSYDVKMKEKGDIPEGYSVSREKKERFSLILESASTNQTSMYLCASSPSGVQNTEAFFGQGTRLTVV.

This sequence joins TRBV9 and TRBJ2-3; 12 nucleotides line up with TRBD2. The CDR3 is 17 amino acids. Germline-derived CDR1 and CDR2 are SGDLS and YYNGEE. Trimming at V came to 3 bases and at J to 2 bases, leaving 7 bases not matched to a gene. The CDR3 is CASSARGLAGYTDTQYF. CDR3 nucleotides: TGTGCCAGCAGCGCTCGGGGACTAGCGGGCTACACAGATACGCAGTATTTT. The complete variable domain, with remaining parts taken from reference TRBV9 and TRBJ2-3, reads DSGVTQTPKHLITATGQRVTLRCSPRSGDLSVYWYQQSLDQGLQFLIQYYNGEERAKGNILERFSAQQFPDLHSELNLSSLELGDSALYFCASSARGLAGYTDTQYFGPGTRLTVL.

CDR3 in amino acids: CASSYSSAGPYNEQFF. CDR3 in DNA: TGTGCCAGCAGTTACTCCTCAGCGGGACCCTACAATGAGCAGTTCTTC. The chain uses TRBV6-2 or TRBV6-3 and TRBJ2-1, with 7 nucleotides matching TRBD2. The junction had 4 bases not matched to a gene; V was cut back by 0 bases and J by 2 bases. This CDR3 has 16 amino acids. Germline assignment: CDR1 MNHEY and CDR2 SVGEGT.

V usage is TRBV7-9 and J usage is TRBJ2-7; 8 bases are shared with TRBD1. The trim removed 4 bases at V and 5 bases at J, leaving 13 bases unmatched. The CDR3 length is 16 residues. Germline V gives CDR1 SEHNR, CDR2 FQNEAQ (reference sequence). This CDR3 is CASSYGQGKAPHEQYF. The CDR3 DNA reads as TGTGCCAGCAGCTACGGACAGGGAAAGGCGCCCCACGAGCAGTACTTC.

The J gene is TRBJ2-7, the V gene TRBV7-2; D is unclear. Germline CDR1 SGHTA, CDR2 FQGNSA. This CDR3 has 13 residues. Trimming shortened V by 6 bases and J by 5 bases, and 14 bases separated the two germline ends. This CDR3 is CASRYRSGNEQYF. In DNA form, the CDR3 reads TGTGCCAGCAGATACCGCAGTGGGAACGAGCAGTACTTC. The full variable domain, its missing parts supplied by reference TRBV7-2 and TRBJ2-7, is GAGVSQSPSNKVTEKGKDVELRCDPISGHTALYWYRQSLGQGLEFLIYFQGNSAPDKSGLPSDRFSAERTGGSVSTLTIQRTQQEDSAVYLCASRYRSGNEQYFGPGTRLTVT.

This clone was found once. The CDR3 DNA follows: TGTGCCAGCAGCCGCGGACAGGGGGGTGGTCAGCCCCAGCATTTT. This translates into CASSRGQGGGQPQHF. The chain couples TRBV3-1 (or the pseudogene TRBV3-2) to TRBJ1-5; 10 bases fit TRBD1. The V and J ends lost 4 bases and 6 bases, in that order; junction bases with no gene match: 6. The length of the CDR3 is 15 residues. Germline CDR1 and CDR2: LGHDT and YNNKEL (reference sequence).

The chain has TRBV14 and TRBJ2-7; D ambiguous. The CDR3 is 12 amino acids. CDR1 and CDR2 (germline): SGHDN, FVKESK. V dropped 3 bases and J dropped 2 bases, with 5 bases sitting between them. This CDR3 reads CASSHRAYEQYF. CDR3 in DNA: TGTGCCAGCAGCCACCGAGCCTACGAGCAGTACTTC.

This chain uses TRBV28 with TRBJ2-7; 7 bases are shared with TRBD1. J gave up 4 bases and V 3 bases, and 9 bases lay outside the gene matches. The CDR3 consists of 15 residues. Per the germline V gene, CDR1 is MDHEN and CDR2 is SYDVKM. DNA for the CDR3: TGTGCCAGCAGTTTCGTTCGACAGGGCTTGTACGAGCAGTACTTC. It specifies CASSFVRQGLYEQYF.

This clone occurred once. This chain connects TRBV2 to TRBJ1-3; D ambiguous. The CDR3 spans 17 residues. Germline CDR1 SNHLY, CDR2 FYNNEI. V was cut by 0 bases and J by 0 bases, with 12 bases left in between. The CDR3 coding sequence is TGTGCCAGCAGTGAAGCGCTTAGGGCCAGCTCTGGAAACACCATATATTTT. Protein: CASSEALRASSGNTIYF.

This clone showed up just once. The rearrangement joins TRBV6-5 to TRBJ1-1; D is unclear. From germline, CDR1 is MNHEY and CDR2 SVGAGI. V was cut by 7 bases and J by 7 bases, with 10 bases left in between. CDR3 length equals 11 residues. The DNA of the CDR3 is TGTGCCAGCATTAAACAAGTTGAAGCTTTCTTT. Translating it yields CASIKQVEAFF.

The chain combines TRBV24-1 with TRBJ1-5; no reliable D call. This CDR3 has 15 amino acids. V was cut by 4 bases and J by 3 bases, with 12 bases left in between. Germline V lookup: CDR1 KGHDR, CDR2 SFDVKD. The chain's CDR3 is CATSDRKNSNQPQHF. The CDR3 region has the DNA TGTGCCACCAGTGACAGAAAGAACTCCAATCAGCCCCAGCATTTT.

This clone has more than one count but fewer than ten. This sample includes further DNA sequences coding for the same CDR3. The chain employs TRBV19 and TRBJ2-7; no reliable D call. The CDR3 has 12 residues. CDR1 is LNHDA and CDR2 is SQIVND in the germline V gene (reference sequence). Trimming cost V 4 bases and J 2 bases, with 6 bases left between them. For the CDR3, the DNA is TGTGCCAGTAGTAGCGGACCCTACGAGCAGTACTTC. It specifies CASSSGPYEQYF.

This chain links TRBV3-1 (or the pseudogene TRBV3-2) with TRBJ2-7; no clear D gene. Germline V gene lookup returns CDR1 LGHDT and CDR2 YNNKEL (reference sequence). With 0 bases removed from V and 4 bases from J, the gap between germline ends came to 7 bases. The CDR3 is 13 residues long. This CDR3 is CASSQDSRYEQYF. The CDR3, as DNA: TGTGCCAGCAGCCAAGATTCGAGGTACGAGCAGTACTTC.

The chain has TRBV28 and TRBJ1-4, with 8 nucleotides matching TRBD1. V shed 5 bases, J shed 8 bases, and the junction held 10 bases outside the gene matches. The CDR3 spans 15 residues. Germline-derived CDR1 and CDR2 are MDHEN and SYDVKM. CDR3 sequence (DNA): TGTGCCAGCAGTACCCCCGGGACAGGTTACGAAAAACTGTTTTTT. It translates to CASSTPGTGYEKLFF.

This sequence joins TRBV4-1 and TRBJ1-2; D is possibly TRBD1 (5 bases). V lost 4 bases and J 4 bases, leaving 22 bases between the germline ends. The CDR3 contains 17 residues. Germline CDR1 and CDR2: MGHRA and YSYEKL. CDR3 DNA sequence: TGCGCCAGCAGCCCCCAGACAGATCGAGCTGATTTCTATGGCTACACCTTC. It codes for CASSPQTDRADFYGYTF.

This clone came up once. The gene calls are TRBV27 and TRBJ2-2; no clear D gene. Per germline, CDR1 MNHEY and CDR2 SMNVEV (reference sequence). This CDR3 is built from 16 residues. V shed 6 bases and J shed 0 bases, with 14 bases lying between them. The CDR3 DNA reads as TGTGCCAGCAGCGGAAACAGAGCCTCGAACACCGGGGAGCTGTTTTTT. Its translation: CASSGNRASNTGELFF.

This clone was detected only a few times. The chain employs TRBV2 and TRBJ1-6; tentatively, D is TRBD1 (5 bases). CDR3 size: 16 residues. Germline-derived CDR1 and CDR2 are SNHLY and FYNNEI. V shed 3 bases and J shed 7 bases, with 16 bases lying between them. The CDR3 here is CASSDRGGGRNSPLHF. The CDR3 DNA reads as TGTGCCAGCAGTGACCGGGGGGGAGGAAGGAATTCACCCCTCCACTTT.

The chain recombines TRBV13 with TRBJ2-7, with D hard to call. Trimming took 5 bases from V and 3 from J, leaving 11 bases between them. The germline CDR1 and CDR2 sequences are PRHDT and FYEKMQ (reference sequence). This CDR3 contains 13 residues. CDR3 sequence: CASSHSDHYEQYF. In nucleotides, the CDR3 is TGTGCCAGCAGCCACTCCGATCACTACGAGCAGTACTTC.

This clone was seen just once. Other DNA sequences from this sample encode an identical CDR3 as well. The rearrangement joins TRBV28 to TRBJ2-3, with unresolved D. This CDR3 has 14 residues. With 2 bases removed from V and 0 bases from J, the gap between germline ends came to 6 bases. CDR1 and CDR2 (germline): MDHEN, SYDVKM. The CDR3 nucleotides read TGTGCCAGCAGTTTAGGTGGCAGCACAGATACGCAGTATTTT. This gives the protein CASSLGGSTDTQYF.

This chain links TRBV11-3 with TRBJ1-2; D is perhaps TRBD1 (5 bases). V was shortened by 0 bases and J by 2 bases, with 13 bases between the two germline ends. This CDR3 has 16 residues. The V gene's germline CDR1 is SGHNT and CDR2 YENEEA. CDR3 in DNA: TGTGCCAGCAGCTTAGACGGGGGTGAGGGAAACTATGGCTACACCTTC. This gives the protein CASSLDGGEGNYGYTF.

The V call is TRBV7-8, the J call TRBJ2-1, with 7 bases aligning to TRBD2. The CDR3 is 15 residues long. Per germline, CDR1 SGHVS and CDR2 FQNEAQ. Germline trimming cut 1 base from V and 6 bases from J; bases unmatched to any gene: 6. The CDR3 region is CASSLDSGYPNEQFF. The CDR3 DNA is TGTGCCAGCAGCTTAGATAGCGGGTATCCCAATGAGCAGTTCTTC.

The chain joins TRBV6-5 to TRBJ2-7, with TRBD1 identical over 8 bases. CDR1 is MNHEY and CDR2 is SVGAGI in the germline V gene. J lost 1 base, V lost 8 bases, and 4 bases had no gene match. CDR3 length: 13 residues. The CDR3 DNA reads TGTGCCAGCGGACAGGGACGGTCCTACGAGCAGTACTTC. It encodes CASGQGRSYEQYF.

The V gene is TRBV27, the J gene TRBJ2-7, with a tentative D call TRBD2 (5 bases). Trimming pared 3 bases from V and 2 bases from J, leaving 8 bases between. This CDR3 region has 13 residues. In germline, CDR1 is MNHEY, CDR2 SMNVEV (reference sequence). This CDR3 is CASSFEGPYEQYF. The CDR3 region has the DNA TGTGCCAGCAGTTTCGAGGGCCCCTACGAGCAGTACTTC.